The present T cell receptor beta chain was sequenced within a study of spatial heterogeneity in lung cancer. Turning to the study itself: Combinations of a unique TCR and a UMI were tallied in raw reads, and on average each appeared more than ten times. Study outcomes and limitations: Ubiquitous expanded tumor TCRs were seen in blood more at resection than at follow-up.

Documented time point: sample taken at primary tumor resection. Frozen PBMC, nontumor lung or tumor provided whole RNA, which was sequenced unsorted. Donors were roughly 70 untreated early-stage non-small cell lung cancer patients. V lost 5 bases to trimming and J lost 0 bases, with 9 bases between them. Germline V lookup: CDR1 SEHNR, CDR2 FQNEAQ (reference sequence). The CDR3 is 14 residues long. This clonotype turned up a few times. No antigen is known for it. Each TCR cDNA molecule bore a unique molecular identifier. TCRdb reprocessed the 5' RACE reads via MiXCR and lists one record per CDR3 protein. The sample includes 12,000 to 15,000 distinct CDR3 sequences, 9.5% to 14% of them seen just once.

Material: PBMCs, obtained at surgery. The origin of this receptor is a female donor with early-stage non-small cell lung cancer. The chain is built from TRBV7-9 and TRBJ2-3; D remains ambiguous. Here the CDR3 reads CASSARLSTDTQYF. DNA for the CDR3: TGTGCCAGCAGCGCCCGACTGAGCACAGATACGCAGTATTTT.